This entry lists 20 T cell receptor beta chains sequenced from one sample in a study of a mutant IDH1 vaccine in newly diagnosed glioma. Their specific antigens are unknown. The protocol was immunoSEQ multiplex PCR, while the TCRdb copy is restricted to in-frame clones and leaves out a portion. The profile shows some 130,000 clones, about 80% of them singletons. The sample's time point: week 11, during vaccination. Topical imiquimod was applied with each vaccine dose, which held 300 ug of mutant IDH1 20-mer peptide. The source was PBMCs, collected from a glioma patient whose treatment included an IDH1 peptide vaccine. These receptor sequences come from a man aged 40-55 years with glioma.

By proportion, this clone is medium-sized. The rearrangement links TRBV5-6 to TRBJ1-5; D gene unclear. The germline V and J ends were trimmed by 1 base and 2 bases, with 10 bases remaining between them. CDR3 length equals 15 residues. The germline CDR1 and CDR2 sequences are SGHDT and YYEEEE. In nucleotides, the CDR3 is TGTGCCAGCAGCTTGATGGGGAGCGGCAATCAGCCCCAGCATTTT. Translation gives CASSLMGSGNQPQHF.

To note about this clone: Because the CDR3's place on the DNA is in doubt, the DNA is left out and the CDR3 is given as listed by TCRdb. The chain recombines TRBV11-2 with TRBJ2-1; TRBD1 is the table's D call and was not checked against the DNA. Inclusive of both ends, the CDR3 amounts to 13 amino acids. Germline V gene data show CDR1 as SGHAT and CDR2 as FQNNGV. CDR3 sequence: CASSFGPGTPEFF.

V usage is TRBV19 and J usage is TRBJ1-5, with 9 bases matching TRBD1. Trimming removed 5 bases from V and 7 bases from J; junction bases left unmatched: 3. The CDR3 extends over 13 amino acids. CDR1 is LNHDA, CDR2 SQIVND, per germline (reference sequence). CDR3 residues: CASSGDRVQPQHF. CDR3 DNA sequence: TGTGCCAGTAGTGGGGACAGGGTACAGCCCCAGCATTTT.

The rearrangement joins TRBV27 to TRBJ2-3, with D perhaps matching TRBD2 (5 bases). V was trimmed by 5 bases and J by 5 bases, leaving 14 bases between them. The CDR3 runs to 14 residues. The V gene's germline CDR1 is MNHEY and CDR2 SMNVEV (reference sequence). CDR3 sequence: CASSDTSNGDTQYF. CDR3 coding DNA: TGTGCCAGCAGTGATACTAGTAACGGAGATACGCAGTATTTT.

The chain links TRBV6-5 to TRBJ2-2, with 8 positions matching TRBD2. The J segment lost 5 bases and the V segment lost 0 bases, leaving 5 bases of the junction unmatched. The CDR3 covers 16 residues. The germline V gene has CDR1 MNHEY and CDR2 SVGAGI. The CDR3 region is CASSYSPGGRTGELFF. The CDR3, as DNA: TGTGCCAGCAGTTACTCTCCAGGCGGGAGGACCGGGGAGCTGTTTTTT.

The CDR3 sequence: CASSIPPQKYGYTF. CDR3 DNA: TGTGCCAGTAGTATTCCCCCACAGAAGTATGGCTACACCTTC. This chain links TRBV19 with TRBJ1-2; no reliable D call. The CDR3 consists of 14 residues. The V gene lost 3 bases and the J gene lost 5 bases, with 13 bases spanning the gap. In germline, CDR1 is LNHDA, CDR2 SQIVND (reference sequence).

The rearrangement uses TRBV28 and TRBJ1-5, with TRBD1 identical over 7 bases. V was pared by 2 bases and J by 7 bases, with 11 bases of the junction left unmatched. This CDR3 region has 16 residues. Per the germline V gene, CDR1 is MDHEN and CDR2 is SYDVKM. CDR3 region: CASSLSRQGEGQPQHF. The DNA of the CDR3 is TGTGCCAGCAGTTTAAGTCGACAGGGTGAGGGCCAGCCCCAGCATTTT.

CDR3 sequence (DNA): TGTGCCAGCAGCTTAACTAGCGGGATTAAGGAGCAGTTCTTC. It yields the protein CASSLTSGIKEQFF. The gene calls are TRBV5-4 and TRBJ2-1, with TRBD2 matching 10 bases. V dropped 2 bases and J dropped 10; count of bases not matched to a gene: 6. This CDR3 region has 14 residues. Germline V CDR1 and CDR2: SGHNT, YYREEE (reference sequence).

The V gene is TRBV5-1, the J gene TRBJ2-1; the D is unclear. The CDR3 has 14 amino acids. The germline CDR1 and CDR2 sequences are SGHRS and YFSETQ. V lost 0 bases and J lost 8, with 12 bases in between. CDR3 sequence reads: CASSLARRRDEQFF. CDR3 sequence (DNA): TGCGCCAGCAGCTTGGCTCGGAGAAGGGATGAGCAGTTCTTC.

The rearrangement links TRBV19 to TRBJ2-7; possibly TRBD1 for D (6 bases). Per germline, CDR1 LNHDA and CDR2 SQIVND (reference sequence). Trimming stripped 6 bases from V and 8 bases from J, with 17 bases between. This CDR3 has 13 residues. Here the CDR3 reads CASRDSTEDQQYF. CDR3 DNA sequence: TGTGCCAGTAGGGACAGCACCGAGGACCAGCAGTACTTC.

This clone was observed a single time. The CDR3 loop reads CASSWDWSTDTQYF. The DNA for the CDR3 is TGTGCCAGCAGCTGGGACTGGAGCACAGATACGCAGTATTTT. This sequence joins TRBV5-5 and TRBJ2-3, with a weak D call TRBD2 (6 bases). The CDR3 has 14 amino acids. The V and J ends lost 3 bases and 0 bases respectively, with 8 bases between them. Looked up from germline, CDR1 is SGHKS and CDR2 is YYEKEE (reference sequence). Looking up the rest from reference TRBV5-5 and TRBJ2-3 gives the full variable domain: DAGVTQSPTHLIKTRGQQVTLRCSPISGHKSVSWYQQVLGQGPQFIFQYYEKEERGRGNFPDRFSARQFPNYSSELNVNALLLGDSALYLCASSWDWSTDTQYFGPGTRLTVL.

The CDR3 reads CASSLETPGVFGTQYF. The CDR3 DNA reads as TGTGCCAGCAGCTTGGAGACTCCTGGGGTATTCGGGACCCAGTACTTC. The chain carries TRBV7-6 and TRBJ2-5; D gene ambiguous. CDR1 and CDR2 from the germline V gene are SGHVS and FNYEAQ. V lost 3 bases and J lost 7, with 21 bases in between. The CDR3 has 16 amino acids.

The J gene is TRBJ2-7, the V gene TRBV4-2, with TRBD1 identical over 8 bases. Per the germline V gene, CDR1 is LGHNA and CDR2 is YNFKEQ. This CDR3 is built from 14 residues. With 4 bases clipped from V and 0 bases from J, the junction kept 2 bases outside the gene matches. In nucleotides, the CDR3 is TGTGCCAGCAGCCCGGGACAGGTCTCCTACGAGCAGTACTTC. Amino acid sequence: CASSPGQVSYEQYF.

The genes are TRBV28 and TRBJ1-5; 9 nucleotides line up with TRBD1. Germline loops: CDR1 MDHEN, CDR2 SYDVKM. Trimming cost V 6 bases and J 6 bases; bases outside gene matches: 9. The CDR3 loop spans 15 amino acids. The CDR3 here is CASRTGQGYSQPQHF. CDR3 DNA sequence: TGTGCCAGCAGAACCGGACAGGGGTATAGTCAGCCCCAGCATTTT.

The chain combines TRBV5-1 with TRBJ1-1; the match to TRBD1 covers 9 bases. The CDR3 is 18 residues long. Per germline, CDR1 SGHRS and CDR2 YFSETQ. V trimming: 1 base; J trimming: 1 base; junction bases outside the gene matches: 11. This chain's CDR3 is CASSLRGDRDGSNTEAFF. The CDR3, as DNA: TGCGCCAGCAGCTTGAGAGGGGACAGGGACGGTTCGAACACTGAAGCTTTCTTT.

This chain uses TRBV6-1 with TRBJ2-1; 9 bases map to TRBD2. Trimming removed 6 bases from V and 4 bases from J; junction bases left unmatched: 7. Germline CDR1 reads MNHNS; CDR2 reads SASEGT. This CDR3 is 15 amino acids long. In DNA, the CDR3 is TGTGCCAGCAGGCCGGGACTAGCAGGGTACAATGAGCAGTTCTTC. Amino acids: CASRPGLAGYNEQFF.

This clone came up once. The rearrangement links TRBV5-1 to TRBJ2-3, with 7 bases that match TRBD2. The germline V gene encodes CDR1 SGHRS and CDR2 YFSETQ. The CDR3 is 15 amino acids. After removal of 0 bases from V and 5 bases from J, the junction contained 6 bases not matched to a gene. This chain's CDR3 is CASSLASSGIDTQYF. Here the CDR3 DNA reads TGCGCCAGCAGCTTGGCGTCTAGCGGCATAGATACGCAGTATTTT.

This chain links TRBV7-9 with TRBJ2-5; D uncertain. Germline CDR1 SEHNR, CDR2 FQNEAQ (reference sequence). With 5 bases removed from V and 7 bases from J, the gap between germline ends came to 8 bases. The length of the CDR3 is 11 residues. The CDR3 is CASSLPGTQYF. CDR3 in DNA: TGTGCCAGCAGCCTCCCGGGGACCCAGTACTTC.

This chain uses TRBV4-3 with TRBJ2-4; D is perhaps TRBD1 (6 bases). V was pared by 0 bases and J by 1 base, with 13 bases between. This CDR3 contains 17 residues. Germline assignment: CDR1 LGHNA and CDR2 YSLEER. In nucleotides, the CDR3 is TGCGCCAGCAGCCAAGATCCAGGGGCGAGGGCCAAAAACATTCAGTACTTC. Translated: CASSQDPGARAKNIQYF.

The J gene is TRBJ2-3, the V gene TRBV2; TRBD1 might be the D (6 bases). Germline values: CDR1 SNHLY, CDR2 FYNNEI. The germline V and J ends were trimmed by 8 bases and 7 bases, with 13 bases remaining between them. There are 12 residues in the CDR3. The CDR3: CASPSGQYTQYF. DNA of the CDR3: TGTGCCAGCCCGTCGGGACAATATACGCAGTATTTT.